This record concerns one T cell receptor (beta chain) sequence. This record belongs to a study of blood T cell repertoires in COVID-19. Some clones are missing from TCRdb's copy, which holds only in-frame ones; the method was immunoSEQ multiplex PCR. The sample lists 15,000 to 20,000 clones, around 80% occurring once. Sequenced sample: peripheral blood. This receptor was identified in a man aged 55-75 years with acute or convalescent COVID-19.

The chain's CDR3 is CASSLQQGEGDGYTF. The DNA for the CDR3 is TGCGCCAGCAGCCTCCAACAGGGAGAAGGGGATGGCTACACCTTC. The chain combines TRBV4-1 with TRBJ1-2; tentatively, D is TRBD1 (6 bases). The V end was cut by 4 bases, the J end by 6 bases, with 18 bases between. Germline V CDR1 and CDR2: MGHRA, YSYEKL. The CDR3 is 15 residues long.